This T cell receptor beta chain emerged from a study of blood T cell repertoires in COVID-19. Whole-study context: Sites across the United States, Italy and Spain contributed samples from acute and convalescent COVID-19. Nucleic acid was either cDNA or gDNA, and it came from T cells, B-cell-depleted T cells, or PBMCs.

The repertoire was sequenced with immunoSEQ multiplex PCR; TCRdb's copy has only in-frame clones and lacks some. Here the sample spans around 84,000 clones, about 73% being singletons. The V end was cut by 2 bases, the J end by 7 bases, with 6 bases between. The CDR3 totals 12 residues. Germline V gives CDR1 SGHRS, CDR2 YFSETQ. Seattle participants joined during active infection and were tracked over time. This clone was counted a few times. This TCR was recovered from a man aged 60 to 75 with COVID-19, enrolled during active disease. Input material: peripheral blood. The genes are TRBV5-1 and TRBJ2-2, with a possible D match to TRBD1 (5 bases). CDR3 sequence reads: CASSLQVGELFF. CDR3 coding DNA: TGCGCCAGCAGCTTACAGGTCGGGGAGCTGTTTTTT. Using reference TRBV5-1 and TRBJ2-2 for the parts outside the CDR3, the full variable domain is KAGVTQTPRYLIKTRGQQVTLSCSPISGHRSVSWYQQTPGQGLQFLFEYFSETQRNKGNFPGRFSGRQFSNSRSEMNVSTLELGDSALYLCASSLQVGELFFGEGSRLTVL.